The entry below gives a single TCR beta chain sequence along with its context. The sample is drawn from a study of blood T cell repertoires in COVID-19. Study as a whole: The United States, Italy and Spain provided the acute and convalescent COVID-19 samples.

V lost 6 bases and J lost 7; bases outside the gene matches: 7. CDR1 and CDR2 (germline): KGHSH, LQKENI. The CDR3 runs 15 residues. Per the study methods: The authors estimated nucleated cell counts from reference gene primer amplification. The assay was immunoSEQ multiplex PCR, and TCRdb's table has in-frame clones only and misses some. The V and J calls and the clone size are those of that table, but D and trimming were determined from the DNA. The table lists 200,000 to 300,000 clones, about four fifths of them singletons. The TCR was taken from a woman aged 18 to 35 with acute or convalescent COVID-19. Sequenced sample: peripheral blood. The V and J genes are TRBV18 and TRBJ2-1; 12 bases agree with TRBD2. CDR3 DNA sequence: TGTGCCAGCTCCCCCAGCGGGACTAGCGGGAATGAGCAGTTCTTC. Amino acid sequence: CASSPSGTSGNEQFF.